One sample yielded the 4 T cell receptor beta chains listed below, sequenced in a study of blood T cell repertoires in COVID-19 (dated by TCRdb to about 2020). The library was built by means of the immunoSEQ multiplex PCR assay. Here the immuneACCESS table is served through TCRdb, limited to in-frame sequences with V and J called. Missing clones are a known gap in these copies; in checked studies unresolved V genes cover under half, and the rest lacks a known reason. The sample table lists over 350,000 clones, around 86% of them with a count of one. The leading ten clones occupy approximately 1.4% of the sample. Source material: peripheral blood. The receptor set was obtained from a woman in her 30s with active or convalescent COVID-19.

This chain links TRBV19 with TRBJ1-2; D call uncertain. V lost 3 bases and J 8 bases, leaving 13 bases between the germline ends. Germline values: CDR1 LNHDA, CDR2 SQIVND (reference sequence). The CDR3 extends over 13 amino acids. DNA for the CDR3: TGTGCCAGTAGTATTGCTGCGGCCGAGGGCTACACCTTC. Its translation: CASSIAAAEGYTF.

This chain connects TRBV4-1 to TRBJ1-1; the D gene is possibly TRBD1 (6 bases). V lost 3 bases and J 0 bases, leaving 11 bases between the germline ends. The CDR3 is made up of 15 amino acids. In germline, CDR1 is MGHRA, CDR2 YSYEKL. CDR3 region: CASSQGDKLNTEAFF. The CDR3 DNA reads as TGCGCCAGCAGCCAGGGGGACAAGTTGAACACTGAAGCTTTCTTT.

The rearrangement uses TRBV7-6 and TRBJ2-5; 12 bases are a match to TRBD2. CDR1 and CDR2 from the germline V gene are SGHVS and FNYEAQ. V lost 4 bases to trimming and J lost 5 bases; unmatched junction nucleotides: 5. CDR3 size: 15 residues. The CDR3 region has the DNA TGTGCCAGCAGCTCCCATCTAGCGGGGGGGGAGACCCAGTACTTC. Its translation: CASSSHLAGGETQYF.

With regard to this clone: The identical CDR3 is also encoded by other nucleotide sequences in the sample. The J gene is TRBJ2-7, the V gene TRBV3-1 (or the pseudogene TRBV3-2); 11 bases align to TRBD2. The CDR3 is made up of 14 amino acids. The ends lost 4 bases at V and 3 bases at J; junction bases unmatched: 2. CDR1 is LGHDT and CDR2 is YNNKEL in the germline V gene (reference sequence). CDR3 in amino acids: CASSLGTSGYEQYF. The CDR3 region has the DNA TGTGCCAGCAGCCTCGGGACTAGCGGCTACGAGCAGTACTTC.